Listed here is a single T cell receptor beta chain. The antigen it binds to is not known. No base quality information exists; no much larger clone differs at one position. CDR1 and CDR2, per the germline V gene, are SGHTA and FQGTGA. Reading from cysteine to phenylalanine, the CDR3 counts 14 amino acids. Just the 42-base CDR3 DNA is kept, in frame starting at base 1. Trimming costs V 4 bases and J 4 bases, and their ends lie 13 bases apart. This sample was taken from a study of blood T cell repertoires in COVID-19 (dated by TCRdb to between 2020 and 2021). For the study in its entirety: Samples from collaborators originated in the United States, Italy and Spain and spanned both the acute and convalescent phases of COVID-19. The prospective study material was composed of cDNA or gDNA derived from T cells, B-cell-depleted T cells, or PBMCs. Deeply sampled blood TCRbeta repertoires from subjects exposed to, actively infected with, or recovered from COVID-19 were included in the dataset. A freely available public database, intended as a resource for researchers studying the immune response to SARS-CoV-2, is where the repertoires were released. The samples were drawn from the first 160 participants of the ongoing ImmuneRACE study and from 1,254 subjects provided by 6 global collaborators. A de-identified subject ID, COVID-19 status, age in years and sex were almost always included in the sample metadata. Where available, HLA class I and class II types were obtained from metadata supplied by the sample provider rather than from assay-based typing.

Whole blood was collected in K2EDTA tubes by collaborating institutions according to the institutions' own protocols. For TCRbeta analysis, collaborators shipped samples in one of three forms: frozen whole blood, isolated PBMCs, or DNA extracted from either of those sample types. Summary of the overall study and its limitations: The amount of clinical and demographic metadata varied by source and participant and was provided uncurated.

The immunoSEQ Assay, a bias-controlled multiplex PCR, was used to amplify TCRbeta CDR3 regions from genomic DNA. The authors' pipeline ran thus. The number of nucleated cells in each sample was estimated by amplification of reference gene primers within the assay. To quantify the absolute abundance of each unique TCRbeta CDR3 rearrangement, sequence reads were collapsed and filtered. For each sample, productive Simpson clonality was calculated as the square root of Simpson's diversity index over productive rearrangements. Imported from immuneACCESS, the table was reduced by TCRdb to in-frame sequences with V and J called. These copies leave out some clones; in studies compared against another copy, an unresolved V gene accounts for under half, and the cause of the remainder is not known. V, J and clone size are taken as reported in that table, and D and trimming were inferred from the DNA itself. This sample gives 120,000 to 150,000 clones in total; about 88% of them show up just once. The top ten clones comprise roughly 2.7% of the sample.

The chain is made from TRBV7-3 and TRBJ2-5; tentative D gene TRBD2, with 7 bases matching. This TCR was recovered from a human donor with acute or convalescent COVID-19. The donor label of this sample is uncertain. The sequenced sample consisted of peripheral blood. This receptor has the CDR3 CASSSDGGRETQYF. The nucleotides read TGTGCCAGCAGCTCCGACGGGGGGCGAGAGACCCAGTACTTC. The variable domain in full, with residues beyond the CDR3 obtained from the reference TRBV7-3 and TRBJ2-5 genes, is GAGVSQTPSNKVTEKGKYVELRCDPISGHTALYWYRQSLGQGPEFLIYFQGTGAADDSGLPNDRFFAVRPEGSVSTLKIQRTERGDSAVYLCASSSDGGRETQYFGPGTRLLVL.